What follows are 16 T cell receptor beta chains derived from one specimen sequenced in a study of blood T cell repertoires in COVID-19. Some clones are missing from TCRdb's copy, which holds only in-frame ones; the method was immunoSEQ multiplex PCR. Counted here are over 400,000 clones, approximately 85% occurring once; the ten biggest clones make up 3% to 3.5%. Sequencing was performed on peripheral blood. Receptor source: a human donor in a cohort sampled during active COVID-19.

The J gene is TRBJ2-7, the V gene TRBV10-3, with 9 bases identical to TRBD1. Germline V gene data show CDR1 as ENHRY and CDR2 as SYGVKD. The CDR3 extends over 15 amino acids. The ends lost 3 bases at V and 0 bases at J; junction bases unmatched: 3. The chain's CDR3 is CAISEGQGSSYEQYF. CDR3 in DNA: TGTGCCATCAGTGAAGGACAGGGGTCCTCCTACGAGCAGTACTTC.

CDR3 sequence reads: CASSEAITGYGYTF. The CDR3 DNA follows: TGTGCCAGCAGTGAGGCTATCACAGGCTATGGCTACACCTTC. The chain joins TRBV6-1 to TRBJ1-2, with D perhaps TRBD1 (5 bases). The CDR3 length is 14 residues. Germline values: CDR1 MNHNS, CDR2 SASEGT. Trimming shortened V by 3 bases and J by 4 bases, and 12 bases separated the two germline ends.

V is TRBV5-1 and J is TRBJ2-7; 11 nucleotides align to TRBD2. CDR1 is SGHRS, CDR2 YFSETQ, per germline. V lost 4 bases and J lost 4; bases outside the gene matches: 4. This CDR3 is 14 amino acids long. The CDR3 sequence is CASSGGLAVYEQYF. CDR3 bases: TGCGCCAGCAGCGGGGGACTAGCGGTGTACGAGCAGTACTTC.

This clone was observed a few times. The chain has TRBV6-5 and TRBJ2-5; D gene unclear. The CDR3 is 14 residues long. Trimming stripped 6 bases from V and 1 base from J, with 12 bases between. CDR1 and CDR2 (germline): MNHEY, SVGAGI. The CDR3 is CASRRAGAQETQYF. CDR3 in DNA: TGTGCCAGCAGACGAGCCGGAGCCCAAGAGACCCAGTACTTC.

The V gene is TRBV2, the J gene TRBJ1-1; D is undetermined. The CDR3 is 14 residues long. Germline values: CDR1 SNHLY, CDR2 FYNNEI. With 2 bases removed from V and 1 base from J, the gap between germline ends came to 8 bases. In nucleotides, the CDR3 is TGTGCCAGCAGTGAAAATGAGGGGAACACTGAAGCTTTCTTT. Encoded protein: CASSENEGNTEAFF.

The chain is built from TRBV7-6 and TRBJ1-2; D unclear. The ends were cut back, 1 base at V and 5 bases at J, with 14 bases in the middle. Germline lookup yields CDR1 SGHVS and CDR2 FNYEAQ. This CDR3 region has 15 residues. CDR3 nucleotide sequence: TGTGCCAGCAGCTTAGGTGGAGAAGGATCGTATGGCTACACCTTC. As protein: CASSLGGEGSYGYTF.

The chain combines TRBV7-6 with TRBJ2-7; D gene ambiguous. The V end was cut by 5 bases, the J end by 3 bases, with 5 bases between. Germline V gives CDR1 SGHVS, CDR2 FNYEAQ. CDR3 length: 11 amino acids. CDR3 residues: CASSRGYEQYF. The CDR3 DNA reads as TGTGCCAGCAGCCGAGGCTACGAGCAGTACTTC.

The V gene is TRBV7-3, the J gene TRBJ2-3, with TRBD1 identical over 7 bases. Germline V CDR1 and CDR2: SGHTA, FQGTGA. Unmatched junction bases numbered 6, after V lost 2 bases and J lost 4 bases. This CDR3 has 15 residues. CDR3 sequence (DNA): TGTGCCAGCAGCTTAGAGCGTCAGGGGGCAGATACGCAGTATTTT. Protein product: CASSLERQGADTQYF.

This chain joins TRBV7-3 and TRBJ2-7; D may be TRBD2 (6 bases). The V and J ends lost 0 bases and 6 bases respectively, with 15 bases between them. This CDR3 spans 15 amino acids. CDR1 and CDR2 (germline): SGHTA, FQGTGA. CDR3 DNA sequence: TGTGCCAGCAGCTTAACTGGCGGGACCGGATCCGAGCAGTACTTC. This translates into CASSLTGGTGSEQYF.

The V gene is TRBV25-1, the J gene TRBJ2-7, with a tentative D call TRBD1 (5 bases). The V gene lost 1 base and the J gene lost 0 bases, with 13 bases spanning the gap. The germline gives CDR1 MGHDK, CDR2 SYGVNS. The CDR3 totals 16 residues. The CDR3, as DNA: TGTGCCAGCAGTGAATCCCCCCCAGGGAACTCCTACGAGCAGTACTTC. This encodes CASSESPPGNSYEQYF.

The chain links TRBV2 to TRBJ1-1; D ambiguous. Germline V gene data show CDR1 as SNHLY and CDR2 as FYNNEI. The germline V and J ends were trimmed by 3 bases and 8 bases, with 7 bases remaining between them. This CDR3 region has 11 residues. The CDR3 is CASSDAGEAFF. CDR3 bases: TGTGCCAGCAGTGACGCGGGAGAAGCTTTCTTT.

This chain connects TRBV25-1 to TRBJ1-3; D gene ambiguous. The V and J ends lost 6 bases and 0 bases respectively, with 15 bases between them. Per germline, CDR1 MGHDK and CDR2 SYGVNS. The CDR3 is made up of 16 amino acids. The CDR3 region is CASRPPGRDSGNTIYF. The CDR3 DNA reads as TGTGCCAGCAGGCCCCCTGGGAGGGACTCTGGAAACACCATATATTTT.

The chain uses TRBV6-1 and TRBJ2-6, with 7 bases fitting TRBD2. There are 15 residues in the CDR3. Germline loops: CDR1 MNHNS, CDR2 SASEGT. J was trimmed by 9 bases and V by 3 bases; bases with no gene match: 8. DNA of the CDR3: TGTGCCAGCAGTGAGTCCCGGGACTACCGCAACGTCCTGACTTTC. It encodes CASSESRDYRNVLTF.

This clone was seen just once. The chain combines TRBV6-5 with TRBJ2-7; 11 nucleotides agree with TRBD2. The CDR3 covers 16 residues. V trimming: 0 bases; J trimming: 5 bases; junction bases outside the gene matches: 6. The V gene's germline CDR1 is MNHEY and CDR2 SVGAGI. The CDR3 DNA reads TGTGCCAGCAGTTACTCGACTAGCGGGACCGGGCACGAGCAGTACTTC. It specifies CASSYSTSGTGHEQYF.

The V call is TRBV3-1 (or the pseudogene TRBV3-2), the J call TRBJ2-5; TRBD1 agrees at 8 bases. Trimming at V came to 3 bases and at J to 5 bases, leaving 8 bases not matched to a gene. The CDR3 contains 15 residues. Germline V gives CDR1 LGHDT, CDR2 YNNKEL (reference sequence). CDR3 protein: CASSHFRTGLETQYF. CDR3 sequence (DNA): TGTGCCAGCAGCCATTTCCGGACAGGGCTGGAGACCCAGTACTTC.

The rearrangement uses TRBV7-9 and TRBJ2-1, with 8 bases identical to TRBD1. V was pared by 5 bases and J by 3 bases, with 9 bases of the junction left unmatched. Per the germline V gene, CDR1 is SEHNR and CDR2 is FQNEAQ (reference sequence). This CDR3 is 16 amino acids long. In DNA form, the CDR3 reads TGTGCCAGCAGCGGACCCGAGACAGGGGACTACAATGAGCAGTTCTTC. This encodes CASSGPETGDYNEQFF. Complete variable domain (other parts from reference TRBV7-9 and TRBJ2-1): DTGVSQNPRHKITKRGQNVTFRCDPISEHNRLYWYRQTLGQGPEFLTYFQNEAQLEKSRLLSDRFSAERPKGSFSTLEIQRTEQGDSAMYLCASSGPETGDYNEQFFGPGTRLTVL.